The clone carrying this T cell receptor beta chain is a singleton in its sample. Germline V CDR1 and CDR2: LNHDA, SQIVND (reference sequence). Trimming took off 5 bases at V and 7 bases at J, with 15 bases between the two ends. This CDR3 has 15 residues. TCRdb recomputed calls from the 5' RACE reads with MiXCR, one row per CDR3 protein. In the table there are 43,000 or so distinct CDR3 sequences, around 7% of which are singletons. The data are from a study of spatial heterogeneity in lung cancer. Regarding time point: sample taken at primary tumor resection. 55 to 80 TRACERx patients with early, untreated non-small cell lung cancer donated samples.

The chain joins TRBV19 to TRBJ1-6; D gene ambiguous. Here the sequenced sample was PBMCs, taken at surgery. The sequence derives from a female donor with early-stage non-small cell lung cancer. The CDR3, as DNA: TGTGCCAGTAGTCCGACCAGAGTTGCGAATTCACCCCTCCACTTT. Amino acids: CASSPTRVANSPLHF.